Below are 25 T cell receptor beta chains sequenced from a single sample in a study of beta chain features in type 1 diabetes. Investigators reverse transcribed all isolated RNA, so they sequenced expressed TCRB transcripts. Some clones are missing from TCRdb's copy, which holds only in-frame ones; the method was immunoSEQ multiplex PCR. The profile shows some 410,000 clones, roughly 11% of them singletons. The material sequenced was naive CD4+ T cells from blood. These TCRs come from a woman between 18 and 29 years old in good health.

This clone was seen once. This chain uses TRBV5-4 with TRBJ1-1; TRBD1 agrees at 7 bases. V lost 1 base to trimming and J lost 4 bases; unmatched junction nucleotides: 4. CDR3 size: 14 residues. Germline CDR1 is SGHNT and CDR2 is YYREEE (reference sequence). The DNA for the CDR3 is TGTGCCAGCAGCTTGCCGACAGGGACCACTGAAGCTTTCTTT. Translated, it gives CASSLPTGTTEAFF.

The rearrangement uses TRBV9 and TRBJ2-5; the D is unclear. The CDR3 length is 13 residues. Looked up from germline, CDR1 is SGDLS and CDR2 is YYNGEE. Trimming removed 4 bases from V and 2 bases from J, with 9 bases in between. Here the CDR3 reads CASSLRQQETQYF. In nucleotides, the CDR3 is TGTGCCAGCAGCCTAAGGCAGCAAGAGACCCAGTACTTC.

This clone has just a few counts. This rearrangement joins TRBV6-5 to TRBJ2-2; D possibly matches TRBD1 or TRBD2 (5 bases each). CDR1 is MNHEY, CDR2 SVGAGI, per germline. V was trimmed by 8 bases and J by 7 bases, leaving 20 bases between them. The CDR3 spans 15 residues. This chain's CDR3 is CASFGPYGAGGELFF. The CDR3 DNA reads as TGTGCCAGCTTCGGTCCTTACGGGGCTGGCGGGGAGCTGTTTTTT.

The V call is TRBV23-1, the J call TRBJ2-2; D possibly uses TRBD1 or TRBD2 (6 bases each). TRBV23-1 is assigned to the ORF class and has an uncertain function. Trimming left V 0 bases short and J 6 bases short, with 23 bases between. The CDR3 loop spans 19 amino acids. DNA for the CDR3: TGCGCCAGCAGTCAATCCGGGCACGGGGGCGGGCACTCTCCCGGGGAGCTGTTTTTT. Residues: CASSQSGHGGGHSPGELFF.

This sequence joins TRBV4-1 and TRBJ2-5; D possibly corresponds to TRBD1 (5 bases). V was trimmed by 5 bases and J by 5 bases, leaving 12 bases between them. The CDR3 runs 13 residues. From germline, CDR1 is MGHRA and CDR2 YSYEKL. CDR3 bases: TGCGCCAGCAGCACTCAGGGTCAGGAGACCCAGTACTTC. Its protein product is CASSTQGQETQYF.

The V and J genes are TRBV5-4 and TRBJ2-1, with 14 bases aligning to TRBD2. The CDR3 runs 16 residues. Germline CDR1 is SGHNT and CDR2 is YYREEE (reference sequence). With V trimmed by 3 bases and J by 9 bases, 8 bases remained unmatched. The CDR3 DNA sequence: TGTGCCAGCAGCTATGGACTAGCGGGAGGTTTGGCTGAGCAGTTCTTC. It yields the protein CASSYGLAGGLAEQFF. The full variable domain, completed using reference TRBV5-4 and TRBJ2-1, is ETGVTQSPTHLIKTRGQQVTLRCSSQSGHNTVSWYQQALGQGPQFIFQYYREEENGRGNFPPRFSGLQFPNYSSELNVNALELDDSALYLCASSYGLAGGLAEQFFGPGTRLTVL.

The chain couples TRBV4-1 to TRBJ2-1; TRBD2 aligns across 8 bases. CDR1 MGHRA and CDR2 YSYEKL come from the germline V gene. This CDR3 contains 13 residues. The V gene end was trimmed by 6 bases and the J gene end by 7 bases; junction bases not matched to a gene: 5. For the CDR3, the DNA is TGCGCCAGCAGACACGCGGGAGGTAATGAGCAGTTCTTC. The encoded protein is CASRHAGGNEQFF.

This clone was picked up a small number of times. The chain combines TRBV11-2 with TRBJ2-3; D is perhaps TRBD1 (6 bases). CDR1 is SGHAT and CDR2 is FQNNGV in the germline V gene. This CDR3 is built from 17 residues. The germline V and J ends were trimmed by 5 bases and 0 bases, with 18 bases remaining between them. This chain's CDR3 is CASSQGWGQPSTDTQYF. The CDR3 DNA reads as TGTGCCAGCAGCCAAGGGTGGGGGCAGCCGAGCACAGATACGCAGTATTTT.

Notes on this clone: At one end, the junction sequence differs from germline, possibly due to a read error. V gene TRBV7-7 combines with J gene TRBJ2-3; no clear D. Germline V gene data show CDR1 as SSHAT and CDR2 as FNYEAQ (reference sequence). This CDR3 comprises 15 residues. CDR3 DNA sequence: TGTGCTAGCAGCTTAGGCACGGACCGCACAGATACGCAGTATTTT. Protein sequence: CASSLGTDRTDTQYF.

Written as DNA, the CDR3 is TGTGCCAGCAGCTTCCGGCGTAACTATGGCTACACCTTC. Translated, it gives CASSFRRNYGYTF. The genes are TRBV7-9 and TRBJ1-2; D is uncertain. Germline V lookup: CDR1 SEHNR, CDR2 FQNEAQ (reference sequence). V was trimmed by 3 bases and J by 1 base, leaving 6 bases between them. The CDR3 contains 13 residues.

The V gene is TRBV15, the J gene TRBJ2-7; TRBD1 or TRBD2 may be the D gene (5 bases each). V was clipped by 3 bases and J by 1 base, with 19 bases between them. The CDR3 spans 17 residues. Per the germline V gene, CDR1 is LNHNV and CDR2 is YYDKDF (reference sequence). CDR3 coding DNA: TGTGCCACCAGCAGGCTACCACCGGGACCGAGGTCCTACGAGCAGTACTTC. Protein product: CATSRLPPGPRSYEQYF.

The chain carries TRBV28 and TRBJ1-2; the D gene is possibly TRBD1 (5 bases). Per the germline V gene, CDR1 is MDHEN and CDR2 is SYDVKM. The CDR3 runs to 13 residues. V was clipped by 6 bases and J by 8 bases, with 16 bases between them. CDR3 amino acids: CASSPLGEGGYTF. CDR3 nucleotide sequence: TGTGCCAGCAGCCCCTTAGGGGAAGGGGGCTACACCTTC.

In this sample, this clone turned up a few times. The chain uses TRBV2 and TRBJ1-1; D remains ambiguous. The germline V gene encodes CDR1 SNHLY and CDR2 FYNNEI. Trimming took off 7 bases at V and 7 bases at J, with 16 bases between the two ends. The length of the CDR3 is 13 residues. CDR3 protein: CASTFLEGREAFF. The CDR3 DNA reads TGTGCCAGCACCTTCCTTGAAGGGCGTGAAGCTTTCTTT.

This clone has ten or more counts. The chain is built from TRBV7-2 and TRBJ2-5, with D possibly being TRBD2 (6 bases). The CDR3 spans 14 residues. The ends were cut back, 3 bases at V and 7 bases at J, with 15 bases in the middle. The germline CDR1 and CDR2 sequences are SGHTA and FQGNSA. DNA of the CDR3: TGTGCCAGCAGCTTGGGACGGGAGTGGCGGACCCAGTACTTC. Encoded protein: CASSLGREWRTQYF.

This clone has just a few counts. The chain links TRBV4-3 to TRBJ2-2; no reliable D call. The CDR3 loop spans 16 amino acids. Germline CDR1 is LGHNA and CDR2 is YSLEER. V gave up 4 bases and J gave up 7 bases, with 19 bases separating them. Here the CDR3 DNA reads TGCGCCAGCAGCCTATCTAGGGAACGGATCCTCGGGGAGCTGTTTTTT. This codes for CASSLSRERILGELFF.

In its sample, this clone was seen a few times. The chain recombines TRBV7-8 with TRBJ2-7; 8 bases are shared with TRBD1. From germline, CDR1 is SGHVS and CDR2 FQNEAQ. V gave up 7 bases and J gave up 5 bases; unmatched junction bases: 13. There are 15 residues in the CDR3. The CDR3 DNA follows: TGTGCCAGCACCCTGGGACAGGTCCTGGGGAACGAGCAGTACTTC. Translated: CASTLGQVLGNEQYF.

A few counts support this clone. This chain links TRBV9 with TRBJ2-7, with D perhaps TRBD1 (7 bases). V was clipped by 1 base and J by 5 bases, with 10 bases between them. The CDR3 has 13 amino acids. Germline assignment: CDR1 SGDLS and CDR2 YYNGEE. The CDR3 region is CASSVQGGDEQYF. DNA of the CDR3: TGTGCCAGCAGCGTACAGGGGGGAGACGAGCAGTACTTC.

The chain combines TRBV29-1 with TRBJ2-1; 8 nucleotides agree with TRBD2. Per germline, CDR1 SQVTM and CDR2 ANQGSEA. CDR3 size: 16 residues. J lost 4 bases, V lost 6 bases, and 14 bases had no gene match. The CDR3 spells CSVVGRVAGNYNEQFF. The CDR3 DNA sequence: TGCAGCGTCGTGGGTAGGGTAGCGGGGAATTACAATGAGCAGTTCTTC.

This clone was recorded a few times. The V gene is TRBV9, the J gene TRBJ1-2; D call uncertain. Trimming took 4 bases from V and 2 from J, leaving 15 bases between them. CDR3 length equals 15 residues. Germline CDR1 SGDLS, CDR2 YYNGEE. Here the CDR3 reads CASSPSVFLNYGYTF. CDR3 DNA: TGTGCCAGCAGCCCTTCGGTCTTTTTGAACTATGGCTACACCTTC.

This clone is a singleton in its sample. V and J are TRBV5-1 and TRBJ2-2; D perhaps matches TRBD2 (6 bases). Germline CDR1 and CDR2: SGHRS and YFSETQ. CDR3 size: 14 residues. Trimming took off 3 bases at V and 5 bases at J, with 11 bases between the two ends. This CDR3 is CASSSLGTTGELFF. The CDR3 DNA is TGCGCCAGCAGCTCATTAGGGACTACCGGGGAGCTGTTTTTT.

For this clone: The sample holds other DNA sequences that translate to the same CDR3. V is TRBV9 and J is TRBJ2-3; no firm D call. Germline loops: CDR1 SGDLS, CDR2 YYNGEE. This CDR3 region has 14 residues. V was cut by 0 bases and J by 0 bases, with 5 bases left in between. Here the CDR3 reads CASSVAPSTDTQYF. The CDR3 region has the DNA TGTGCCAGCAGCGTAGCGCCAAGCACAGATACGCAGTATTTT.

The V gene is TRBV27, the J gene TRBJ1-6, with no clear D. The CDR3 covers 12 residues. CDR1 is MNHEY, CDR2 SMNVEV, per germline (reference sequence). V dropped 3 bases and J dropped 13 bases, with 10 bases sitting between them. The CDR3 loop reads CASSLESGPLHF. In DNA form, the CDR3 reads TGTGCCAGCAGTTTGGAATCTGGTCCCCTCCACTTT.

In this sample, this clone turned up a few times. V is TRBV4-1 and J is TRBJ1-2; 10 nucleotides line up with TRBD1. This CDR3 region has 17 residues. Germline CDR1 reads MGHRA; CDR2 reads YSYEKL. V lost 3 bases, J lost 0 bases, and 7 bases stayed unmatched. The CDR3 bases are TGCGCCAGCAGCCACAGGGACAGGGGAATTACTAACTATGGCTACACCTTC. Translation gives CASSHRDRGITNYGYTF.

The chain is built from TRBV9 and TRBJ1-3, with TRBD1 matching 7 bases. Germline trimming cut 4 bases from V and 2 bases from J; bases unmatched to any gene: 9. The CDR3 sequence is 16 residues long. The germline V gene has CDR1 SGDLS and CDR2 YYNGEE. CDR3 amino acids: CASSLRGDRAGNTIYF. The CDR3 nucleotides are TGTGCCAGCAGCCTAAGGGGGGACAGAGCTGGAAACACCATATATTTT.

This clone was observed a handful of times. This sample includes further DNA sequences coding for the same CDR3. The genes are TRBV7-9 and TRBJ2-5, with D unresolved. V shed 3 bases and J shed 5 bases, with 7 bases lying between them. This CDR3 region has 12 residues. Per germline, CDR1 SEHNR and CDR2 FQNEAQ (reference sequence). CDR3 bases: TGTGCCAGCAGCTTGGCAAGGGAGACCCAGTACTTC. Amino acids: CASSLARETQYF.